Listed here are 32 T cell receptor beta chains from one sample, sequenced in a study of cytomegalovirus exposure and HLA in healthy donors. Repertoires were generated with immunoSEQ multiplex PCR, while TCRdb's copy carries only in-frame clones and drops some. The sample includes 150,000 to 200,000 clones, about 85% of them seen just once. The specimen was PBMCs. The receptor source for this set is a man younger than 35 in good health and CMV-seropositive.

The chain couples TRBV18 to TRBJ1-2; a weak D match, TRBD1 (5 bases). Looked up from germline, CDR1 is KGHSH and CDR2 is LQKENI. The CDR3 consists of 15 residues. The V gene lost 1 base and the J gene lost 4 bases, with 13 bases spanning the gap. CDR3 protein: CASSPRGERVYGYTF. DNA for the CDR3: TGTGCCAGCTCACCACGGGGGGAGCGGGTCTATGGCTACACCTTC.

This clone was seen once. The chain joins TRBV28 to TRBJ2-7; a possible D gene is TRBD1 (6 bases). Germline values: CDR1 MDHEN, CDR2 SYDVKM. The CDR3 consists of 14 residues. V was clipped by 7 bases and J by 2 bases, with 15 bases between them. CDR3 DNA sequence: TGTGCCAGCATGTCCGGGACACCTACCTACGAGCAGTACTTC. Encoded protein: CASMSGTPTYEQYF.

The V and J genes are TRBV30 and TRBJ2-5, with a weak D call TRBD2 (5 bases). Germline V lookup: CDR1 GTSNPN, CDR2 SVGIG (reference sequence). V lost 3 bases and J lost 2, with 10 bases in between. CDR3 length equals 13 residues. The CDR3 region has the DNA TGTGCCTGGAGCCGAGGAGGACAAGAGACCCAGTACTTC. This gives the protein CAWSRGGQETQYF.

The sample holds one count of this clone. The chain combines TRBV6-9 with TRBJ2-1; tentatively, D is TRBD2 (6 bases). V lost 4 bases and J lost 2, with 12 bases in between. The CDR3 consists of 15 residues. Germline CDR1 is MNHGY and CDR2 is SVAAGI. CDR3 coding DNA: TGTGCCAGCAGTTGGAGGCTAGCGCCCTACAATGAGCAGTTCTTC. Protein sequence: CASSWRLAPYNEQFF.

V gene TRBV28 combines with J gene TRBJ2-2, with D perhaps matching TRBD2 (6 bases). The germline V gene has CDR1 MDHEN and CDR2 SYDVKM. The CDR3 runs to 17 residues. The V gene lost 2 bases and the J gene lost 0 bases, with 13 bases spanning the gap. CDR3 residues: CASSLVGGEANTGELFF. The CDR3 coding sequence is TGTGCCAGCAGTTTAGTCGGGGGAGAAGCGAACACCGGGGAGCTGTTTTTT.

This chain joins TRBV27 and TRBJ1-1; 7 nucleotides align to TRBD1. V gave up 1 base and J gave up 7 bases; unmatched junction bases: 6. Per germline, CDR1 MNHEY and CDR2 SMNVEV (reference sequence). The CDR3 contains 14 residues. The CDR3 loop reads CASSLYDRDGEAFF. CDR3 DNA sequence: TGTGCCAGCAGTTTATACGACAGGGACGGTGAAGCTTTCTTT.

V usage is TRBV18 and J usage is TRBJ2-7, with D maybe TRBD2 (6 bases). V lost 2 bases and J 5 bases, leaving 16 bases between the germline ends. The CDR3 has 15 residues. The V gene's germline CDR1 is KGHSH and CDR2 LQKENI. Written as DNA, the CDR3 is TGTGCCAGCTCACCATTATTGCTGGGCGGGAACGAGCAGTACTTC. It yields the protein CASSPLLLGGNEQYF.

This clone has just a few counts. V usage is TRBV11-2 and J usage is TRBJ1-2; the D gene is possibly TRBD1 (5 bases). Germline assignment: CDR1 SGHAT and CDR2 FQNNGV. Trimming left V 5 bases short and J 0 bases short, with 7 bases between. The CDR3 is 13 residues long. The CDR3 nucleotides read TGTGCCAGCAGCCCGACAGCTAACTATGGCTACACCTTC. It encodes CASSPTANYGYTF.

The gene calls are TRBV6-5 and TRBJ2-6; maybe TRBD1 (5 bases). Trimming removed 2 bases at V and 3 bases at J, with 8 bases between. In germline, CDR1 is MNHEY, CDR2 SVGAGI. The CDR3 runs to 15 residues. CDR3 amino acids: CASSYQGLGANVLTF. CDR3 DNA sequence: TGTGCCAGCAGTTACCAGGGTCTTGGGGCCAACGTCCTGACTTTC.

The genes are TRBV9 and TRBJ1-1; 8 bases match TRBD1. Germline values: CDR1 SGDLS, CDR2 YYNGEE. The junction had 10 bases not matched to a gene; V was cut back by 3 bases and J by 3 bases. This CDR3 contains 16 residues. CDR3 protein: CASSAHRDRTDTEAFF. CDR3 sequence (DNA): TGTGCCAGCAGCGCTCATCGGGACAGGACGGACACTGAAGCTTTCTTT.

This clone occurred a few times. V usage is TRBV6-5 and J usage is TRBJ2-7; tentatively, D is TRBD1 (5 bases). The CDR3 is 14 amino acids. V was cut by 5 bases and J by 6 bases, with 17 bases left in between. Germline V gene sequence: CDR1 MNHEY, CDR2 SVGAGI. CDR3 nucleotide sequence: TGTGCCAGCAGTGCCCGGCGAGGACAAGGCGAGCAGTACTTC. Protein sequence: CASSARRGQGEQYF.

In DNA form, the CDR3 reads TGTGCCTGGAGCCCTCCAGAGCTTAGGACAGCCATAGATCAGCCCCAGCATTTT. Translating it yields CAWSPPELRTAIDQPQHF. The rearrangement uses TRBV30 and TRBJ1-5; possible D gene TRBD1, 6 bases. This CDR3 is 18 amino acids long. The V end was cut by 3 bases, the J end by 5 bases, with 26 bases between. CDR1 GTSNPN and CDR2 SVGIG come from the germline V gene (reference sequence).

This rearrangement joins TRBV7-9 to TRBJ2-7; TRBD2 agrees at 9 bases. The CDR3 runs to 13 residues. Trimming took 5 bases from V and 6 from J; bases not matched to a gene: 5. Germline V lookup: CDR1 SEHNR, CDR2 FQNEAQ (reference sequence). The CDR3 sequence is CASSLNSGSEQYF. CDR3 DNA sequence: TGTGCCAGCAGCCTCAATAGCGGGAGCGAGCAGTACTTC.

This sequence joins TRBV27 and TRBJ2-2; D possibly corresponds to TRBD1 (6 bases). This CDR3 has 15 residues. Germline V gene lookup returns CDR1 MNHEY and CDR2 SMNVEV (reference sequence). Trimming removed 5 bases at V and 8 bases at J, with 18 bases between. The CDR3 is CASSLTTGEMGELFF. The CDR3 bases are TGTGCCAGCAGTCTCACGACAGGCGAAATGGGGGAGCTGTTTTTT.

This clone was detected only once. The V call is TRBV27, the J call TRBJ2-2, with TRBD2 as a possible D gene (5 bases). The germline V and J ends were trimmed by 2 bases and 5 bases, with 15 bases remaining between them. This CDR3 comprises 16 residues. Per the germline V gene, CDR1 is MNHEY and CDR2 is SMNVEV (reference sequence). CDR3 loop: CASSLNRLRGTGELFF. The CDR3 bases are TGTGCCAGCAGTTTAAATAGACTACGGGGAACCGGGGAGCTGTTTTTT.

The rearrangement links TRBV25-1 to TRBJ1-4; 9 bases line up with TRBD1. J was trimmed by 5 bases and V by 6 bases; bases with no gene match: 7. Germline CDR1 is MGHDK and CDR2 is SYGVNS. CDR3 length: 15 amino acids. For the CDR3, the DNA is TGTGCCAGCAGCCATCCGGGACAGGGAAATGAAAAACTGTTTTTT. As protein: CASSHPGQGNEKLFF.

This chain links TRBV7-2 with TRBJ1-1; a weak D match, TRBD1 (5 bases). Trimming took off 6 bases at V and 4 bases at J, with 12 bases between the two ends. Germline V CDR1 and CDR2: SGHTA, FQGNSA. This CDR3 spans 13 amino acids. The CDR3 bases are TGTGCCAGCAGTGCCCCAGGGATCACTGAAGCTTTCTTT. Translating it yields CASSAPGITEAFF.

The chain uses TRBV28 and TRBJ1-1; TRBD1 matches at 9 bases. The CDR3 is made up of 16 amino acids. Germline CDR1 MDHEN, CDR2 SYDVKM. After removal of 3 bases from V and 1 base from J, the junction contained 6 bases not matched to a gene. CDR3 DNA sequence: TGTGCCAGCAGTTTCCCCCGGGGACAGGGGAACACTGAAGCTTTCTTT. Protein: CASSFPRGQGNTEAFF.

The CDR3: CASSETGDTQYF. CDR3 DNA sequence: TGTGCCAGCAGCGAGACAGGAGATACGCAGTATTTT. The gene calls are TRBV5-5 and TRBJ2-3, with D possibly being TRBD1 (6 bases). V was clipped by 4 bases and J by 5 bases, with 8 bases between them. There are 12 residues in the CDR3. Germline V lookup: CDR1 SGHKS, CDR2 YYEKEE (reference sequence).

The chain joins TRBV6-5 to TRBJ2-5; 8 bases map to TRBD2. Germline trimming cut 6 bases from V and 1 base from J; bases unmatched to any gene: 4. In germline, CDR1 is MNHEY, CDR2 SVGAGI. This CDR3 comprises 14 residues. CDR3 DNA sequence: TGTGCCAGCAGCCGCGGACTAGCCCAAGAGACCCAGTACTTC. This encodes CASSRGLAQETQYF.

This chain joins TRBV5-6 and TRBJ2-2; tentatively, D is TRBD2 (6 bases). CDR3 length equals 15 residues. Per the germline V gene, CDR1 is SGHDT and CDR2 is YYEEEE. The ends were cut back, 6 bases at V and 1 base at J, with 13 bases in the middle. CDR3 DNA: TGTGCCAGCACTCCGGGAGAGGAGAACACCGGGGAGCTGTTTTTT. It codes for CASTPGEENTGELFF.

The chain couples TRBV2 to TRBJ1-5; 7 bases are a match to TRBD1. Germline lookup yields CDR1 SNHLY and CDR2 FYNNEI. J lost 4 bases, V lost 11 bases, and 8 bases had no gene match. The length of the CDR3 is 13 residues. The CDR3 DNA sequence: TGTGCCGGATCCGCAGGGGGAAATCAGCCCCAGCATTTT. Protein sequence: CAGSAGGNQPQHF.

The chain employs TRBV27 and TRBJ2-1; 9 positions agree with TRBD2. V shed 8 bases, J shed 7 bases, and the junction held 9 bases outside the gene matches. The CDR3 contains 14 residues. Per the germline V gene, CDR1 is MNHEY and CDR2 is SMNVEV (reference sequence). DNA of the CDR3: TGTGCCAGCCGGGGGGCGGGAGGGATTAATGAGCAGTTCTTC. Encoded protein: CASRGAGGINEQFF.

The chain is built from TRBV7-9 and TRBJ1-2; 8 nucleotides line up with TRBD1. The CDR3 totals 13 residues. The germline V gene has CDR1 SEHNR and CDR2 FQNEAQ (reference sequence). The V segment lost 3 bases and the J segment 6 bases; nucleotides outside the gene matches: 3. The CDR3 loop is CASSFGQGDGYTF. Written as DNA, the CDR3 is TGTGCCAGCAGCTTCGGACAGGGAGATGGCTACACCTTC.

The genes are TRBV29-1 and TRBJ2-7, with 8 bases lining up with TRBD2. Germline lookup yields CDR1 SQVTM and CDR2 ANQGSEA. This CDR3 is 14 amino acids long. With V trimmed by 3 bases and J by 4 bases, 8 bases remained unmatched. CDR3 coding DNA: TGCAGCGTTGAGAACCCGGGAGGGAAGTACGAGCAGTACTTC. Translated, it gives CSVENPGGKYEQYF.

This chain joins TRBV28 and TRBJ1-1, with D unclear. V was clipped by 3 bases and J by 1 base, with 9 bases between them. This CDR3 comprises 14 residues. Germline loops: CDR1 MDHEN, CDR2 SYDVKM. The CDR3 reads CASSFSATNTEAFF. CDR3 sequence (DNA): TGTGCCAGCAGTTTTTCAGCGACGAACACTGAAGCTTTCTTT.

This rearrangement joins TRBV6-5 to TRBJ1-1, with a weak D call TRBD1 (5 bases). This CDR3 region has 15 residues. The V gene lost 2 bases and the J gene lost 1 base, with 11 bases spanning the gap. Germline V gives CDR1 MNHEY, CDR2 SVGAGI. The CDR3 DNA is TGTGCCAGCAGTTACCCAGGGTCCGAGAACACTGAAGCTTTCTTT. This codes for CASSYPGSENTEAFF.

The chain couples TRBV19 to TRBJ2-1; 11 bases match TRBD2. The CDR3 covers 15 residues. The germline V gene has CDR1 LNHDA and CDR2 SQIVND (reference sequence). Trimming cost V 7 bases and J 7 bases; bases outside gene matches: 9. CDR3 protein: CASTLAGGPLNEQFF. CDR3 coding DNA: TGTGCCAGTACCTTAGCGGGAGGGCCTCTGAATGAGCAGTTCTTC.

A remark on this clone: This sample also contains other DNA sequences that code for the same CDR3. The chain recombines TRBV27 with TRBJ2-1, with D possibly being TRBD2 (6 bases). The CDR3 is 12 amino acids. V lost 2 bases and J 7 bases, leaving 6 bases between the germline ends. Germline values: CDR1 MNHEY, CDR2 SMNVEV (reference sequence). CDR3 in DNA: TGTGCCAGCAGTTTAGGAGGGAATGAGCAGTTCTTC. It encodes CASSLGGNEQFF.

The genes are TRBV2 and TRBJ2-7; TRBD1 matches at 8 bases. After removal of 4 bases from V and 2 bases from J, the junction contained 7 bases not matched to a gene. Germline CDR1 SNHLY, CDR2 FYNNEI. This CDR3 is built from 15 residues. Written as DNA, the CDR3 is TGTGCCAGCAGTGCTGAGACAGGGGCCACCTACGAGCAGTACTTC. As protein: CASSAETGATYEQYF. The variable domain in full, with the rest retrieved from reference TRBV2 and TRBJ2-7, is EPEVTQTPSHQVTQMGQEVILRCVPISNHLYFYWYRQILGQKVEFLVSFYNNEISEKSEIFDDQFSVERPDGSNFTLKIRSTKLEDSAMYFCASSAETGATYEQYFGPGTRLTVT.

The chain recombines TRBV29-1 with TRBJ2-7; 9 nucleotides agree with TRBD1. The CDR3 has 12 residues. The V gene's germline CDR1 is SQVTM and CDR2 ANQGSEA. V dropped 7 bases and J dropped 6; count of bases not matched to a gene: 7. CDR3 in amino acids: CSALGQGIEQYF. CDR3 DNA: TGCAGCGCTTTGGGACAGGGTATCGAGCAGTACTTC.

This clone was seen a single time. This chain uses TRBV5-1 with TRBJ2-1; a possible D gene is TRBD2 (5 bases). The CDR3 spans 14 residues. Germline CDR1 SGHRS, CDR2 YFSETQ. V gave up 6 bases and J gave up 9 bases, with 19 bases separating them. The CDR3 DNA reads TGCGCCAGCACCCCAGTGGGGAGCCCCAGTGAGCAGTTCTTC. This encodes CASTPVGSPSEQFF.